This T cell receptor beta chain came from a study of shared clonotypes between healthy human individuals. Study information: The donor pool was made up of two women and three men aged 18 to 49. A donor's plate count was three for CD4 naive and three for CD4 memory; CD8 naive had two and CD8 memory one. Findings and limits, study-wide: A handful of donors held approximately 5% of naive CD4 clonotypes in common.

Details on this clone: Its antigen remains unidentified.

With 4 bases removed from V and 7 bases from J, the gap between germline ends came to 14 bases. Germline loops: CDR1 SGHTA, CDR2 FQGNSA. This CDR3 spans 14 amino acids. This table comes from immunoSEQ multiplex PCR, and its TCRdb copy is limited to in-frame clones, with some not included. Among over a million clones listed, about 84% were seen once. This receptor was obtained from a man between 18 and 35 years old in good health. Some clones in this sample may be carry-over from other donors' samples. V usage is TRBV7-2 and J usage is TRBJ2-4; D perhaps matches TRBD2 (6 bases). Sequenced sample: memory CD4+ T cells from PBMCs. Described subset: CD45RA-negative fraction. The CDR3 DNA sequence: TGTGCCAGCAGCTACCGGGACTCGGAGAACATTCAGTACTTC. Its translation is CASSYRDSENIQYF.